The rows below give T cell receptor beta chains drawn from one sample of a study of immune evolution from preneoplasia to lung adenocarcinoma. Method: immunoSEQ multiplex PCR; TCRdb's copy keeps in-frame clones and lacks some. The repertoire holds 9,900 or so clones, with 65% to 80% as singletons. Input material: FFPE normal lung tissue adjacent to the tumor. These receptors all stem from a person aged 55-75 years with lung adenocarcinoma. Some clones in this sample may be carry-over from other donors' samples. The CDR3 runs from the conserved cysteine through the conserved F or W. Each record gives: CDR3 protein, CDR3 DNA, clone size, V gene, J gene, D gene. The D gene is left open where the match is weak. Clone size is shown for a subset of rows, as once, few, many or a class of expanded clone.

CDR3 protein: CASSSPVLNYGYTF
CDR3 DNA: TGTGCCAGCAGCTCACCGGTCCTGAACTATGGCTACACCTTC
clone size: once
V gene: TRBV5-6
J gene: TRBJ1-2
D gene: .

CDR3 protein: CASSSSESYNEQFF
CDR3 DNA: TGCGCCAGCAGCTCTAGCGAATCCTACAATGAGCAGTTCTTC
clone size: once
V gene: TRBV10-1
J gene: TRBJ2-1
D gene: .

CDR3 protein: CASSAPRLGGNTIYF
CDR3 DNA: TGTGCCAGCAGTGCCCCCAGGCTAGGTGGAAACACCATATATTTT
clone size: .
V gene: TRBV6-1
J gene: TRBJ1-3
D gene: .

CDR3 protein: CASSPRTGQPQHF
CDR3 DNA: TGTGCCAGCAGTCCACGTACGGGTCAGCCCCAGCATTTT
clone size: .
V gene: TRBV6-6
J gene: TRBJ1-5
D gene: .

CDR3 protein: CASSYRVWGYEQYF
CDR3 DNA: TGTGCCAGCAGTTACAGGGTTTGGGGATACGAGCAGTACTTC
clone size: once
V gene: TRBV6-5
J gene: TRBJ2-7
D gene: .

CDR3 protein: CASRAGGTSNQPQHF
CDR3 DNA: TGTGCCAGCCGCGCGGGCGGGACGAGCAATCAGCCCCAGCATTTT
clone size: .
V gene: TRBV6-5
J gene: TRBJ1-5
D gene: .

CDR3 protein: CASSLLAGGTGELFF
CDR3 DNA: TGTGCCAGCAGCCTACTAGCGGGAGGCACCGGGGAGCTGTTTTTT
clone size: .
V gene: TRBV7-2
J gene: TRBJ2-2
D gene: TRBD2

CDR3 protein: CASSLVRGSGEKLFF
CDR3 DNA: TGTGCCAGCAGCTTAGTGCGGGGGTCGGGTGAAAAACTGTTTTTT
clone size: .
V gene: TRBV11-2
J gene: TRBJ1-4
D gene: .

CDR3 protein: CASSPEVGLLANEQFF
CDR3 DNA: TGTGCCAGCAGCCCGGAGGTAGGACTCCTGGCAAATGAGCAGTTCTTC
clone size: .
V gene: TRBV4-2
J gene: TRBJ2-1
D gene: .

CDR3 protein: CASSDGGGSYNEQFF
CDR3 DNA: TGTGCCAGCAGTGACGGGGGGGGCTCCTACAATGAGCAGTTCTTC
clone size: .
V gene: TRBV25-1
J gene: TRBJ2-1
D gene: TRBD2

CDR3 protein: CASSEGGLFYEQYF
CDR3 DNA: TGTGCCAGCAGTGAAGGTGGGCTCTTCTACGAGCAGTACTTC
clone size: .
V gene: TRBV2
J gene: TRBJ2-7
D gene: .

CDR3 protein: CASSYPDSSGDTQYF
CDR3 DNA: TGTGCCAGCAGTTACCCGGACTCTAGCGGAGATACGCAGTATTTT
clone size: .
V gene: TRBV6-6
J gene: TRBJ2-3
D gene: TRBD2

CDR3 protein: CASSQERSYNEQFF
CDR3 DNA: TGCGCCAGCAGCCAAGAGCGGTCCTACAATGAGCAGTTCTTC
clone size: once
V gene: TRBV4-1
J gene: TRBJ2-1
D gene: .

CDR3 protein: CATSRYIDTQYF
CDR3 DNA: TGTGCCACCAGTCGTTACATAGATACGCAGTATTTT
clone size: .
V gene: TRBV7-2
J gene: TRBJ2-3
D gene: .

CDR3 protein: CASSGGQGSYNEQFF
CDR3 DNA: TGTGCCAGCAGCGGAGGACAGGGTTCCTACAATGAGCAGTTCTTC
clone size: once
V gene: TRBV9
J gene: TRBJ2-1
D gene: TRBD1